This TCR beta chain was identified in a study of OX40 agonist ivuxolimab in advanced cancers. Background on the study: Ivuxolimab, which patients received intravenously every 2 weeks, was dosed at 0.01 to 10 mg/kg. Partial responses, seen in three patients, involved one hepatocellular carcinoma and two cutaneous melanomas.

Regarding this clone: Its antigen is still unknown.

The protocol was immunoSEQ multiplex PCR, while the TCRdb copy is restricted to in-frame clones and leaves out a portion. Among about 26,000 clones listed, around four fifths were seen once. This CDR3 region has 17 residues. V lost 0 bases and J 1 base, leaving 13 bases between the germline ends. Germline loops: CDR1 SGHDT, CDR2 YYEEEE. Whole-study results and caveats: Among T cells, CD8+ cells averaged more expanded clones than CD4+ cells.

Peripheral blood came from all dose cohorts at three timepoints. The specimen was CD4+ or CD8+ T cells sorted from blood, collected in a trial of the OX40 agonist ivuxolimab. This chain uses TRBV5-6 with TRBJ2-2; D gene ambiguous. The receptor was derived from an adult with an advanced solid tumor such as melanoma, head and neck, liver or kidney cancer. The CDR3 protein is CASSLAPSDLNTGELFF. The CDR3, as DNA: TGTGCCAGCAGCTTGGCCCCCTCAGACTTGAACACCGGGGAGCTGTTTTTT.